This T cell receptor (beta chain) was recorded in a study of human T cells and chemical hapten exposure. TCRdb analysed the RACE reads with MiXCR anew, one entry per CDR3 protein. The sample has under 40,000 distinct CDR3 sequences, 5.5% to 8% seen once. This clonotype has just a few counts. Its specificity is not known. Study-wide results and caveats: Expanded TCRs grouped into significantly more large CDR3 similarity clusters than controls produced.

The time point denotes: patch test 1, 2 weeks after DPC sensitization. Treatment noted: therapeutic diphenylcyclopropenone sensitization with weekly scalp DPC. Total RNA was isolated from unfractionated whole blood. The specimen comprised whole blood, sampled in connection with sensitization to the hapten diphenylcyclopropenone (DPC). The source of this sequence is a woman under 40 with alopecia areata. Some clones in this sample may be carry-over from other donors' samples.

The CDR3 DNA is TGTGCCAGCACCGATCGAACTCGTAACTATGGCTACACCTTC. Residues: CASTDRTRNYGYTF. V usage is TRBV2 and J usage is TRBJ1-2, with D unclear. V was shortened by 7 bases and J by 1 base, with 13 bases between the two germline ends. CDR3 length: 14 amino acids. Per the germline V gene, CDR1 is SNHLY and CDR2 is FYNNEI.